This TCR beta chain was recovered during a study of post-analysis software for immune sequencing data. Overall study context: Included among the disease courses, which were recorded for the cohort, were relapsing-remitting, secondary progressive and progressive-relapsing multiple sclerosis. Broader study findings: Relative to controls, patients had 4 or 5 TRBV segments at higher frequency, with TRBV5-6, TRBV5-1 and TRBV20-1 among these. Patients with multiple sclerosis recorded significantly lower normalized Chao1 diversity than controls, the study found. With F measure, samples from one preparation batch clustered together strongly.

The authors incorporated unique molecular identifiers into the TCR beta cDNA libraries. The authors obtained roughly 0.5 million cDNA molecules from around 0.96 to 9.9 million T cells. TCRdb called the PCR reads again in MiXCR, with one record for every CDR3 protein. The sample includes roughly 800,000 distinct CDR3 sequences, about 27% seen only once; the top ten take around 0.55%. J lost 9 bases, V lost 1 base, and 13 bases had no gene match. Germline-derived CDR1 and CDR2 are SEHNR and FQNEAQ (reference sequence). This CDR3 contains 16 residues. About this clonotype: The antigen is unknown.

The chain joins TRBV7-9 to TRBJ2-3; TRBD1 aligns across 7 bases. The TCR sequence derives from a girl aged 5 to 17 with multiple sclerosis. Sequencing was performed on blood. CDR3 loop: CASSLEVGQTIQTQYF. The CDR3 DNA reads as TGTGCCAGCAGCTTAGAAGTGGGACAGACCATTCAGACGCAGTATTTT.